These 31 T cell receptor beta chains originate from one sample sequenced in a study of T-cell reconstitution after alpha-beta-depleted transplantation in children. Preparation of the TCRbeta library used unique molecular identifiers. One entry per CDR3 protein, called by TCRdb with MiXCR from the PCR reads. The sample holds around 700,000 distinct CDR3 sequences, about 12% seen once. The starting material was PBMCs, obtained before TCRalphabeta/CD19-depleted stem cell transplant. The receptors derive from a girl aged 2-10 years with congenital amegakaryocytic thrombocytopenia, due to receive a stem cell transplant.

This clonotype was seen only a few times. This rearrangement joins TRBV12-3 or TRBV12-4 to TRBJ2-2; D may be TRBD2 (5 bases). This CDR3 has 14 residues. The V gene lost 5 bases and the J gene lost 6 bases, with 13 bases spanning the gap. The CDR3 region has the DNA TGTGCCAGCAGTGATATTACAGCGGCCGGGGAGCTGTTTTTT. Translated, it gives CASSDITAAGELFF.

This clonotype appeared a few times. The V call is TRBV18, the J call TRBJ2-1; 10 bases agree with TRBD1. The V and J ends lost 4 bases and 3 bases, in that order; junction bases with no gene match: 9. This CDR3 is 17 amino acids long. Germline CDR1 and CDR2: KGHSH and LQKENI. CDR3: CASSLSRGDRGYNEQFF. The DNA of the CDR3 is TGTGCCAGCTCACTCTCTCGGGGGGACAGGGGCTACAATGAGCAGTTCTTC.

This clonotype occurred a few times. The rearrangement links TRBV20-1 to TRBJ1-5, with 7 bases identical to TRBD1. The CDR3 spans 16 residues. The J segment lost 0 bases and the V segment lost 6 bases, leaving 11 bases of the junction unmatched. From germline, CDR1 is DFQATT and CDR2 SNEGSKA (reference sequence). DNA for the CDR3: TGCAGTGCCAAGGATACAGGGGCCTATAGCAATCAGCCCCAGCATTTT. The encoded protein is CSAKDTGAYSNQPQHF.

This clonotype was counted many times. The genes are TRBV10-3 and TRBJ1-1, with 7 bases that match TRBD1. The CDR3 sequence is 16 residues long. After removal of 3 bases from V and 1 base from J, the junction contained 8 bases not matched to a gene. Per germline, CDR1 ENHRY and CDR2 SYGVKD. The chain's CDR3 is CAISETDRVKNTEAFF. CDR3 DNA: TGTGCCATCAGTGAAACCGACAGGGTAAAGAACACTGAAGCTTTCTTT.

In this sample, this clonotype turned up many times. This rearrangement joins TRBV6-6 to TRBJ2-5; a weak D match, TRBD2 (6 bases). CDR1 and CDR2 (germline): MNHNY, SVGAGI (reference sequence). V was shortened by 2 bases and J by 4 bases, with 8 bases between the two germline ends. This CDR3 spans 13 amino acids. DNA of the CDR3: TGTGCCAGCAGTTACAGGGGAGGAGAGACCCAGTACTTC. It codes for CASSYRGGETQYF.

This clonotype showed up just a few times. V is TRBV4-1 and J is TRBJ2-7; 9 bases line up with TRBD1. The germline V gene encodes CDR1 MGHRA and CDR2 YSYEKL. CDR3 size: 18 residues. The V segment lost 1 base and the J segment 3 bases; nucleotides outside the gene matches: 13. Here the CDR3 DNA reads TGCGCCAGCAGCCAAGTTCCCGGGACAGGGTATGGTGGCTACGAGCAGTACTTC. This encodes CASSQVPGTGYGGYEQYF.

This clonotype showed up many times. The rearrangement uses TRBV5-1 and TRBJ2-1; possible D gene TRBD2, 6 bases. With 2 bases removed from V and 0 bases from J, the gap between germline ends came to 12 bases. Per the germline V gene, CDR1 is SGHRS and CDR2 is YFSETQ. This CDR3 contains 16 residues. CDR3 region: CASSLFPGGSYNEQFF. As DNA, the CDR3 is TGCGCCAGCAGCTTATTCCCCGGGGGCTCCTACAATGAGCAGTTCTTC.

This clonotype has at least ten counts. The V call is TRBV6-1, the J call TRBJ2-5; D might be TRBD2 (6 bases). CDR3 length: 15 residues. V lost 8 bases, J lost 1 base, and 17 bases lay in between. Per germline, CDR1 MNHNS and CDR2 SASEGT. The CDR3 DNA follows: TGTGCCAGCGCCTCTAGCGCAAATCCCCAAGAGACCCAGTACTTC. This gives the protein CASASSANPQETQYF.

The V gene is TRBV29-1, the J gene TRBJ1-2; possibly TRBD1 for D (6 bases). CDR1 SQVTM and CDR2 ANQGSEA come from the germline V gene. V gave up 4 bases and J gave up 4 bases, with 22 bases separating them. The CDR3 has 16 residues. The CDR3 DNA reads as TGCAGCGTTGTTCAGCCAGAAAAGGGGGAGATCTATGGCTACACCTTC. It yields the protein CSVVQPEKGEIYGYTF.

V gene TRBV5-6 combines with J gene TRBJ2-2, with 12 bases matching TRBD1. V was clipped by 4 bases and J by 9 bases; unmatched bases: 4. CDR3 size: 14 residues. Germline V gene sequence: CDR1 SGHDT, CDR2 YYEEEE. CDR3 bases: TGTGCCAGCAGCCTGGGACAGGGGGCCCGGGAGCTGTTTTTT. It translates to CASSLGQGARELFF.

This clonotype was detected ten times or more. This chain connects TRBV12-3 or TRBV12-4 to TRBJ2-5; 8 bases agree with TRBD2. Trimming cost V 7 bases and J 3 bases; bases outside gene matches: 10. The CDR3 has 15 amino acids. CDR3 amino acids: CASMNPAGGKETQYF. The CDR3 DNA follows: TGTGCCAGCATGAACCCGGCGGGGGGAAAAGAGACCCAGTACTTC.

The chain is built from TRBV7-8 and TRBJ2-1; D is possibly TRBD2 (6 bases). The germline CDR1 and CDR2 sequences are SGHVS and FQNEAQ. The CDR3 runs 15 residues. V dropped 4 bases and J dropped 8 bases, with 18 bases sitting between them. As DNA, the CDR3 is TGTGCCAGCAGCTCACACGATGGGGGGTATTATGAGCAGTTCTTC. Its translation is CASSSHDGGYYEQFF.

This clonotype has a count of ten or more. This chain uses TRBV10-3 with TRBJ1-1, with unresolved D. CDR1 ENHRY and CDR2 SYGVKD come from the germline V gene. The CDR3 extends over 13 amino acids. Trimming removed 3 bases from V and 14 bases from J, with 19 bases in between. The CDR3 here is CAISDNGKEDFFF. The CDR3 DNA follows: TGTGCCATCAGTGATAACGGAAAGGAGGACTTCTTCTTT.

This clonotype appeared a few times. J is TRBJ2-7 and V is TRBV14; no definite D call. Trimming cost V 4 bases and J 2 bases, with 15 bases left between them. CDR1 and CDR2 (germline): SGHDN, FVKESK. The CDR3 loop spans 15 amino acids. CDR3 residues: CASSPVQASPYEQYF. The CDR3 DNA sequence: TGTGCCAGCAGCCCTGTGCAGGCAAGCCCCTACGAGCAGTACTTC.

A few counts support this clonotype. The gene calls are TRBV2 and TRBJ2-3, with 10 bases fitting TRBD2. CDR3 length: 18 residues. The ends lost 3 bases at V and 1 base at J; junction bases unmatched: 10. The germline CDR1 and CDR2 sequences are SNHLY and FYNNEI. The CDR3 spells CASSDFQREGPGTDTQYF. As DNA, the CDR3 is TGTGCCAGCAGTGACTTCCAGCGGGAGGGCCCTGGCACAGATACGCAGTATTTT.

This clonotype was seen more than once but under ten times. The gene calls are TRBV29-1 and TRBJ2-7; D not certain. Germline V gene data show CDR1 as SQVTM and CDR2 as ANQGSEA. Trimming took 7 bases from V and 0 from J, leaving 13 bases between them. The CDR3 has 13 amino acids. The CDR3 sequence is CSATIGYSYEQYF. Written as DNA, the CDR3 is TGCAGCGCCACGATCGGGTACTCCTACGAGCAGTACTTC.

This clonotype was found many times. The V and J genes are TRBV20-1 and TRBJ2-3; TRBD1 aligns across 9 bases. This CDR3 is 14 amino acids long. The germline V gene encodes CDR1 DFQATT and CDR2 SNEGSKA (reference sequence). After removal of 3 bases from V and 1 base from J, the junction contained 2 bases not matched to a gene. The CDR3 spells CSARRTGGTDTQYF. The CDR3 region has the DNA TGCAGTGCTAGGAGGACAGGGGGCACAGATACGCAGTATTTT.

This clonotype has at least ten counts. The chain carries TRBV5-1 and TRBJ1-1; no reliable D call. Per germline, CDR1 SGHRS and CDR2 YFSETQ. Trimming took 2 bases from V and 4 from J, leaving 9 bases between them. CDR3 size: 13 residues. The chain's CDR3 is CASSFRDITEAFF. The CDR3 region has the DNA TGCGCCAGCAGCTTTCGGGATATCACTGAAGCTTTCTTT.

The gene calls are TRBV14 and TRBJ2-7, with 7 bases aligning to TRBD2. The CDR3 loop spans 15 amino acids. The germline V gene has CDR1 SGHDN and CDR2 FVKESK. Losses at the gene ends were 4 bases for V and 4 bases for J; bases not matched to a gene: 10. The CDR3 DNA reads TGTGCCAGCAGCCCAGGGAGGGGACGCTGGTACGAGCAGTACTTC. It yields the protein CASSPGRGRWYEQYF.

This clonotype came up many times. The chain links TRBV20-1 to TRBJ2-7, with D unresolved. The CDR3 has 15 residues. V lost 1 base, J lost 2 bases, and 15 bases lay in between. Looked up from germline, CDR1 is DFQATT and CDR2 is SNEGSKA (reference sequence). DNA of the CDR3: TGCAGTGCTAGAGCGATGAGACTTAGAGCCTACGAGCAGTACTTC. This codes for CSARAMRLRAYEQYF.

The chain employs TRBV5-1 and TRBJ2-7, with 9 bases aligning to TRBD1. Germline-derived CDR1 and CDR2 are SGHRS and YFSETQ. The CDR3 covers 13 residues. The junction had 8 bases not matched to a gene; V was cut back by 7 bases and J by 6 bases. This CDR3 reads CASGLGTGTEQYF. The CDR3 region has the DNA TGCGCCAGCGGCCTCGGGACAGGGACCGAGCAGTACTTC.

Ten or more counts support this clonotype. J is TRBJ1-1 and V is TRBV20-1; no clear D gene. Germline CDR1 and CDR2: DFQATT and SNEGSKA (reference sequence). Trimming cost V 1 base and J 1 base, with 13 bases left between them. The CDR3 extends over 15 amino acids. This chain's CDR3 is CSARGIWTANTEAFF. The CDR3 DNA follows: TGCAGTGCTAGAGGTATTTGGACGGCGAACACTGAAGCTTTCTTT.

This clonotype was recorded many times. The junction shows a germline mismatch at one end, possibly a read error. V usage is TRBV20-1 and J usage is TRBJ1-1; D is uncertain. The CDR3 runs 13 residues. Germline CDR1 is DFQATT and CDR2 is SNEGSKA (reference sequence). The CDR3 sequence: CSASGRLNTEVFF. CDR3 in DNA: TGCAGTGCCTCCGGACGGTTGAACACTGAAGTTTTCTTT.

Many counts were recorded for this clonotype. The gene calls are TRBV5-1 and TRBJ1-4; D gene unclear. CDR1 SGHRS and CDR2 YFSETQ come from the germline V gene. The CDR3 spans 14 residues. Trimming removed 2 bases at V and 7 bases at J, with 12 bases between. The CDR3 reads CASSFRASSEKLFF. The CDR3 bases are TGCGCCAGCAGCTTTAGGGCATCGAGTGAAAAACTGTTTTTT.

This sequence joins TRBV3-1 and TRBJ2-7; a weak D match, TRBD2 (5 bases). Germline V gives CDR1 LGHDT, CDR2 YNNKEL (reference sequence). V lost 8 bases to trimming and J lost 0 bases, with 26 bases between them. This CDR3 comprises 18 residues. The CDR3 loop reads CASCFSVGEAQSSYEQYF. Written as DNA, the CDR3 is TGTGCCAGCTGTTTTTCCGTGGGAGAAGCCCAGAGCTCCTACGAGCAGTACTTC.

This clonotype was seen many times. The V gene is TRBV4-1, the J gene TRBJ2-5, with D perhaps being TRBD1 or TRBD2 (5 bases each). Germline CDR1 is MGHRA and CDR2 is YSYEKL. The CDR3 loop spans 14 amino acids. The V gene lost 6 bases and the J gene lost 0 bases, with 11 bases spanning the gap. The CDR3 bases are TGCGCCAGCAGTCCCGGGACGCACCAAGAGACCCAGTACTTC. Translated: CASSPGTHQETQYF.

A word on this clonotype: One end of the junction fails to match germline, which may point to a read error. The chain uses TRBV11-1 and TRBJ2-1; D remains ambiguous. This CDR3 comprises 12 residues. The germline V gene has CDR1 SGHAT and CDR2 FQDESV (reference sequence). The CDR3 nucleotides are TGTGCCAGCAGCTTTACCGACAATGAGCAGTCCTTC. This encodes CASSFTDNEQSF.

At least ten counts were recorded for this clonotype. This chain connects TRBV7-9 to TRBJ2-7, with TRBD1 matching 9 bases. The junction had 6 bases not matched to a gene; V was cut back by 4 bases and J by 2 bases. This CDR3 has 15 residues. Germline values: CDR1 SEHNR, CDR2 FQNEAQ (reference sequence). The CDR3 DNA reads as TGTGCCAGCAGCTCGGGACAGGGATGGACCTACGAGCAGTACTTC. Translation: CASSSGQGWTYEQYF.

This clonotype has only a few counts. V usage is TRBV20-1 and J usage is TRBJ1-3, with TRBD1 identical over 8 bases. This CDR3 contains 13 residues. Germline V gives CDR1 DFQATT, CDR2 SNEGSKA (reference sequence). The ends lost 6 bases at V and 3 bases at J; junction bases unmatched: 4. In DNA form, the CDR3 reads TGCAGTGCGAAGACAGGGGATGGAAACACCATATATTTT. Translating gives CSAKTGDGNTIYF.

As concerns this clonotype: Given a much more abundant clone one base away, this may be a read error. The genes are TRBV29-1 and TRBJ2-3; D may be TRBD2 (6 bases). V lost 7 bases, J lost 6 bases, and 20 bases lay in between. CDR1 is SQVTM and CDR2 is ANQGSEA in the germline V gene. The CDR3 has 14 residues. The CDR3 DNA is TGCAGCGCGGGAAAACGGGAGCTCTCGGATACGCAGTATTTT. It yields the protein CSAGKRELSDTQYF.

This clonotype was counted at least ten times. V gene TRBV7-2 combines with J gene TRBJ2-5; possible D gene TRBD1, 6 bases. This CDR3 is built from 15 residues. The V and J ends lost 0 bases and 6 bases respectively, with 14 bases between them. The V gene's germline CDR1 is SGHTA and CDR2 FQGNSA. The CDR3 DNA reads TGTGCCAGCAGCTTAGCCTCAGGGGCCCCTAAGACCCAGTACTTC. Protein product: CASSLASGAPKTQYF. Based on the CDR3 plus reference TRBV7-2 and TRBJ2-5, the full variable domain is GAGVSQSPSNKVTEKGKDVELRCDPISGHTALYWYRQSLGQGLEFLIYFQGNSAPDKSGLPSDRFSAERTGGSVSTLTIQRTQQEDSAVYLCASSLASGAPKTQYFGPGTRLLVL.